The table lists the clone carrying this TCR beta chain with a few counts. The CDR3 has 13 residues. Germline-derived CDR1 and CDR2 are SGHTA and FQGNSA. Trimming shortened V by 3 bases and J by 9 bases, and 14 bases separated the two germline ends. As handled by the study authors: Researchers report that nucleated cell counts were estimated from reference gene primer amplification. TCRdb's table, derived via immunoSEQ multiplex PCR, lists solely in-frame clones and lacks some. Clone size and V and J calls were adopted from that table, with D and trimming inferred from the DNA. The sample records some 670,000 clones, about 90% being singletons. The data derive from a study of blood T cell repertoires in COVID-19. Across the study: COVID-19 samples collected from the United States, Italy and Spain covered acute and convalescent phases. T cells, B-cell-depleted T cells, or PBMCs provided the cDNA or gDNA that served as material.

Source material: peripheral blood. The V gene is TRBV7-2, the J gene TRBJ1-2; a weak D match, TRBD1 (6 bases). The sequence was collected from a woman aged 18-29 years with acute or convalescent COVID-19. The CDR3 here is CASSFDRSGSYTF. The CDR3 DNA reads as TGTGCCAGCAGCTTCGACAGGAGCGGAAGCTACACCTTC.